These T cell receptor beta chains were read from a single sample in a study of T cells in Graves' hyperthyroidism and ophthalmopathy. TCRdb processed the multiplex PCR reads anew with MiXCR; each CDR3 protein has one entry. Of some 500,000 distinct CDR3 sequences in the sample, 13% to 15% were seen once. The specimen sequenced was blood. The receptors were sampled from a woman aged 18-29 years with Graves' hyperthyroidism. Both conserved end residues are part of each CDR3. A D gene is named only where the DNA matches it firmly. The size entry is marked missing in some rows and otherwise reads once, few, many or a size class.

d_call clone_size j_call v_call cdr3_aa cdr3_nt
TRBD1 many TRBJ1-6 TRBV12-3/TRBV12-4 CASSQGAYSPLHF TGTGCCAGCAGTCAGGGGGCTTATTCACCCCTCCACTTT
NA many TRBJ2-3 TRBV11-2 CASSFHLRESTDTQYF TGTGCCAGCAGCTTTCATTTGCGGGAAAGCACAGATACGCAGTATTTT
TRBD1 NA TRBJ1-2 TRBV9 CASSVGRGLNGYTF TGTGCCAGCAGCGTAGGCAGGGGGCTTAATGGCTACACCTTC
NA many TRBJ1-1 TRBV10-3 CAISESSGPNTEAFF TGTGCCATCAGTGAGTCCTCCGGGCCGAACACTGAAGCTTTCTTT
NA NA TRBJ1-5 TRBV4-1 CASSQEGTSNQPQHF TGCGCCAGCAGCCAAGAAGGGACGAGCAATCAGCCCCAGCATTTT
TRBD1 many TRBJ2-3 TRBV11-2 CASSFSGGDTQYF TGTGCCAGCAGCTTCTCAGGGGGAGATACGCAGTATTTT
TRBD2 NA TRBJ2-1 TRBV13 CASSPGTSGKYNGQFF TGTGCCAGCAGCCCAGGGACTAGCGGGAAATACAATGGGCAGTTCTTC
NA NA TRBJ1-2 TRBV7-9 CASSSAGVEDYGYTF TGTGCCAGCAGCTCCGCGGGGGTCGAGGACTATGGCTACACCTTC
TRBD2 many TRBJ2-1 TRBV10-3 CAIMGLAGVGNEQFF TGTGCCATCATGGGACTAGCGGGAGTGGGTAATGAGCAGTTCTTC
NA many TRBJ1-5 TRBV6-5 CASSYLGNQPQHF TGTGCCAGCAGTTACCTCGGCAATCAGCCCCAGCATTTT